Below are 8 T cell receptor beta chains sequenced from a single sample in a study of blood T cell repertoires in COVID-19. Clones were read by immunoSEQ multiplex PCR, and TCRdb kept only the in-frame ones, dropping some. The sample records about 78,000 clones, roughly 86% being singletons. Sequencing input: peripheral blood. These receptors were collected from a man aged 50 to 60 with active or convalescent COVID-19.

CDR3 DNA sequence: TGTGCCAGCAGAGAAACTAGCGGGGGCACTGGGGATACGCAGTATTTT. It encodes CASRETSGGTGDTQYF. The genes are TRBV2 and TRBJ2-3; 11 bases fit TRBD2. Trimming cost V 6 bases and J 6 bases; bases outside gene matches: 11. The CDR3 is 16 residues long. The germline V gene encodes CDR1 SNHLY and CDR2 FYNNEI.

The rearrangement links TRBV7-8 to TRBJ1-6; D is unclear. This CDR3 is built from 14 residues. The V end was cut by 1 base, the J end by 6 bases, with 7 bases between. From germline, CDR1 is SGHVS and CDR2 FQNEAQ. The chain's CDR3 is CASSLDSGNSPLHF. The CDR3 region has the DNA TGTGCCAGCAGCTTAGACAGCGGTAATTCACCCCTCCACTTT.

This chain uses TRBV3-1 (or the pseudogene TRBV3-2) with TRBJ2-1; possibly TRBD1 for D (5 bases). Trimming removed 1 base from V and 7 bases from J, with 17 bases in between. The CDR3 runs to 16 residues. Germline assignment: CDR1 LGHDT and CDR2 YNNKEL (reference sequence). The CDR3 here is CASSQVLRAPLNEQFF. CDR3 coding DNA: TGTGCCAGCAGCCAAGTTCTCAGGGCCCCTTTAAATGAGCAGTTCTTC.

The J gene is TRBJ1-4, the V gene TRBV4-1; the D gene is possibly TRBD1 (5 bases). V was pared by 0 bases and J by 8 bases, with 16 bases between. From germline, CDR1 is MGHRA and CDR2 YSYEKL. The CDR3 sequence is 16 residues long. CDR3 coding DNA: TGCGCCAGCAGCCAAGATCGGCGGGGGGGTAGAGAAAAACTGTTTTTT. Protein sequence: CASSQDRRGGREKLFF.

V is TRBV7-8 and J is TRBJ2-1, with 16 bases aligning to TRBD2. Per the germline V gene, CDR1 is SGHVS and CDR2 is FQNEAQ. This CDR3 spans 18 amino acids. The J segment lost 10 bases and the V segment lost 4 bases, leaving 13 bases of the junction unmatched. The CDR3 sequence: CASSSGLAGGITVREQFF. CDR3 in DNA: TGTGCCAGCAGCTCGGGACTAGCGGGGGGGATAACGGTGAGGGAGCAGTTCTTC.

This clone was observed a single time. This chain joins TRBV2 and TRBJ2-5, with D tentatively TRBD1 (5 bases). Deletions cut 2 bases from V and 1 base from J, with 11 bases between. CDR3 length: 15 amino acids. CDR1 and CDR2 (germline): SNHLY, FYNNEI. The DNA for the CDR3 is TGTGCCAGCAGTGAACAGGGTGGCACCCAAGAGACCCAGTACTTC. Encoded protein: CASSEQGGTQETQYF.

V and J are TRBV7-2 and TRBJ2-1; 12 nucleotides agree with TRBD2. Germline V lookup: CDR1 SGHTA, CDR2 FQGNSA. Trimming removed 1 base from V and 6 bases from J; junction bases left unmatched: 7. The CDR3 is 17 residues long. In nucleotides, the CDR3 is TGTGCCAGCAGCTTAGGGCTAGCGGGGGGGCTGGGCAATGAGCAGTTCTTC. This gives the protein CASSLGLAGGLGNEQFF.

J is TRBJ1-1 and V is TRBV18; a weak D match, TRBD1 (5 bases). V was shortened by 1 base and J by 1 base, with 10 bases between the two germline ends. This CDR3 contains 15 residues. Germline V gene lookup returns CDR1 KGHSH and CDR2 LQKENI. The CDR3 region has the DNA TGTGCCAGCTCACCACTTTCAGGGTGGAACACTGAAGCTTTCTTT. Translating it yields CASSPLSGWNTEAFF.